Listed below are T cell receptor beta chains from one sample, sequenced in a study of CD8 T cells in Susac syndrome. MiXCR, run by TCRdb on the immunoSEQ multiplex PCR reads, gives a single entry per CDR3 protein. The sample has 140,000 or so distinct CDR3 sequences; roughly 96% are singletons. Sequencing was done on a sample of CD4+ T cells from PBMCs. The receptor source for this set is a human donor with multiple sclerosis. Each CDR3 is given with its conserved first and last residue. Fields, in order: V gene, D gene, J gene, clone size, CDR3 DNA, CDR3 protein. A D gene is named only where the DNA matches it firmly. A clone size is listed for some rows: how often the clone was seen (once, few, many), or a class if it is expanded.

V gene: TRBV6-6
D gene: .
J gene: TRBJ1-1
clone size: .
CDR3 DNA: TGTGCCAGCAGGACTAGGACAGTTAAGAACACTGAAGCTTTCTTT
CDR3 protein: CASRTRTVKNTEAFF

V gene: TRBV15
D gene: .
J gene: TRBJ1-5
clone size: .
CDR3 DNA: TGTGCCACCAGCAGAGATGGGCAGGGAGTTCAGCCCCAGCATTTT
CDR3 protein: CATSRDGQGVQPQHF

V gene: TRBV6-5
D gene: .
J gene: TRBJ1-4
clone size: .
CDR3 DNA: TGTGCCAGCAGCCGTAGCCACGGAGGGGAAAAACTGTTTTTT
CDR3 protein: CASSRSHGGEKLFF

V gene: TRBV24-1
D gene: TRBD1
J gene: TRBJ1-2
clone size: .
CDR3 DNA: TGTGCCACCAGTGAAATCGGACAGGACTATGGCTACACCTTC
CDR3 protein: CATSEIGQDYGYTF

V gene: TRBV13
D gene: .
J gene: TRBJ2-1
clone size: once
CDR3 DNA: TGTGCCAGCAGCTTAGGGGGTTGGGGGCCGGCAGAGCAGTTCTTC
CDR3 protein: CASSLGGWGPAEQFF

V gene: TRBV20-1
D gene: .
J gene: TRBJ2-3
clone size: .
CDR3 DNA: TGCAGTGCTAGCGGGGGGCTTCCTAGCACAGATACGCAGTATTTT
CDR3 protein: CSASGGLPSTDTQYF

V gene: TRBV5-4
D gene: TRBD2
J gene: TRBJ2-1
clone size: .
CDR3 DNA: TGTGCCAGCAGCGAAGGGACTAGCGTATACAATGAGCAGTTCTTC
CDR3 protein: CASSEGTSVYNEQFF

V gene: TRBV12-3/TRBV12-4
D gene: TRBD2
J gene: TRBJ2-1
clone size: .
CDR3 DNA: TGTGCCAGCACGGGACTAGCGGGGCATGAGCAGTTCTTC
CDR3 protein: CASTGLAGHEQFF

V gene: TRBV6-1
D gene: .
J gene: TRBJ1-1
clone size: .
CDR3 DNA: TGTGCCAGCAGTGTCCCCGCGCCCAGGGCTTTCTTT
CDR3 protein: CASSVPAPRAFF

V gene: TRBV5-5
D gene: TRBD2
J gene: TRBJ2-7
clone size: .
CDR3 DNA: TGTGCCAGCAGCTTGTCGCCTAGCGGGACCTACGAGCAGTACTTC
CDR3 protein: CASSLSPSGTYEQYF